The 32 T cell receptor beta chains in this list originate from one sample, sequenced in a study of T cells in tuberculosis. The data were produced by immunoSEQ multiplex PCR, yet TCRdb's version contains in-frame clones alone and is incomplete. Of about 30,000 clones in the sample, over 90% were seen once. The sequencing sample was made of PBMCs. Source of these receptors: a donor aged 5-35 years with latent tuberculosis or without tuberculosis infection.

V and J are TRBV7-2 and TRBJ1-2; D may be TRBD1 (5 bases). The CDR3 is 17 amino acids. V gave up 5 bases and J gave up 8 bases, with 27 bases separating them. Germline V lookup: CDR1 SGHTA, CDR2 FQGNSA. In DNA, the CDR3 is TGTGCCAGCAGCCTCGATTTGGGGGACTACTTAAACTGGGGCTACACCTTC. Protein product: CASSLDLGDYLNWGYTF.

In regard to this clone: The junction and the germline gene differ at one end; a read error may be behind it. The CDR3, as DNA: TGCGCCAGCAGCTTGGGGGTCGGCGGCCTCCCCATCTTC. It codes for CASSLGVGGLPIF. The rearrangement joins TRBV5-1 to TRBJ2-1; unclear D gene. The length of the CDR3 is 13 residues. CDR1 and CDR2 from the germline V gene are SGHRS and YFSETQ.

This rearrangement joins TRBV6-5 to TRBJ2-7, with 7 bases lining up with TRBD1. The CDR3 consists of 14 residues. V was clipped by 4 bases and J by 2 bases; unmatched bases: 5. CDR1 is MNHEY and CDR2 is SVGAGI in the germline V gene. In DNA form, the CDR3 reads TGTGCCAGCAGTTTGGGTCAGGGGGCCTACGAGCAGTACTTC. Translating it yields CASSLGQGAYEQYF.

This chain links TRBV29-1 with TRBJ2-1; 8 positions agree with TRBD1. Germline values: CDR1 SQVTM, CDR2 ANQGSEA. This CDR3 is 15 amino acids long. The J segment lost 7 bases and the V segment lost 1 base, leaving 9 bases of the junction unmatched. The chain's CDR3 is CSVEGRQGLVNEQFF. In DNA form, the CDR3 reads TGCAGCGTTGAAGGCCGACAGGGGCTAGTGAATGAGCAGTTCTTC.

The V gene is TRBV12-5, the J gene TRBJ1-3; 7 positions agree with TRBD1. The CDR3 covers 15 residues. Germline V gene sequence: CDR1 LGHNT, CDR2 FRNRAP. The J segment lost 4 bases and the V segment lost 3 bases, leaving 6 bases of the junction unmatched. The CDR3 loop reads CASGFGTDLGNTIYF. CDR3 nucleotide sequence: TGTGCTAGTGGTTTCGGGACAGATTTGGGAAACACCATATATTTT.

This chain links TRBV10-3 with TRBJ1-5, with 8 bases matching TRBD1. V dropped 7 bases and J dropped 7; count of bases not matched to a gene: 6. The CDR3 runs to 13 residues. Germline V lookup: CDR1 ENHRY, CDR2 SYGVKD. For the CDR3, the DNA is TGTGCCATCAAGACAGGGGAAGGACAGCCCCAGCATTTT. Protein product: CAIKTGEGQPQHF.

The CDR3 nucleotides read TGTGCCAGTAGTATTGGACTAGCCGTATCCTACGAGCAGTACTTC. It codes for CASSIGLAVSYEQYF. The chain uses TRBV19 and TRBJ2-7; 8 positions agree with TRBD2. The CDR3 totals 15 residues. V shed 3 bases, J shed 1 base, and the junction held 5 bases outside the gene matches. The germline V gene has CDR1 LNHDA and CDR2 SQIVND (reference sequence). Variable domain in full (rest from reference TRBV19 and TRBJ2-7): DGGITQSPKYLFRKEGQNVTLSCEQNLNHDAMYWYRQDPGQGLRLIYYSQIVNDFQKGDIAEGYSVSREKKESFPLTVTSAQKNPTAFYLCASSIGLAVSYEQYFGPGTRLTVT.

The CDR3 DNA is TGTGCCAGCAGTACAACAGGGGGGAAGAACTACGAGCAGTACTTC. Translation: CASSTTGGKNYEQYF. V usage is TRBV25-1 and J usage is TRBJ2-7; 8 bases fit TRBD1. Germline trimming cut 5 bases from V and 3 bases from J; bases unmatched to any gene: 9. This CDR3 is built from 15 residues. Germline assignment: CDR1 MGHDK and CDR2 SYGVNS.

The CDR3 is CASSKVGRTEAFF. In DNA form, the CDR3 reads TGTGCCAGCAGCAAGGTGGGCCGGACTGAAGCTTTCTTT. V usage is TRBV6-6 and J usage is TRBJ1-1; unclear D gene. Germline-derived CDR1 and CDR2 are MNHNY and SVGAGI (reference sequence). The CDR3 consists of 13 residues. V lost 6 bases and J 5 bases, leaving 13 bases between the germline ends.

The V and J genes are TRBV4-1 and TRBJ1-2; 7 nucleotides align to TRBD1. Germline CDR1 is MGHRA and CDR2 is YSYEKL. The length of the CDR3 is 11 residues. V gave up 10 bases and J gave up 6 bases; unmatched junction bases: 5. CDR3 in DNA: TGCGCCACCCAGGGGGGAGATGGCTACACCTTC. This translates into CATQGGDGYTF.

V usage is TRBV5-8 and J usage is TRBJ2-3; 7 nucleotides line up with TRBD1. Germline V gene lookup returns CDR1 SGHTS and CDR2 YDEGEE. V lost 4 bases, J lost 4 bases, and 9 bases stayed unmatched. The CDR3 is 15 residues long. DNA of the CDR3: TGTGCCAGCAGCCAACGAGGGACAGCTCCAGATACGCAGTATTTT. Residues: CASSQRGTAPDTQYF.

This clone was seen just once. CDR3 in amino acids: CASSLVGGRVMHEQYF. The CDR3 nucleotides are TGTGCCAGCAGCTTAGTTGGGGGCAGGGTTATGCACGAGCAGTACTTC. The chain recombines TRBV7-2 with TRBJ2-7; possible D gene TRBD1, 6 bases. Germline loops: CDR1 SGHTA, CDR2 FQGNSA. The CDR3 runs 16 residues. V was pared by 1 base and J by 5 bases, with 18 bases between.

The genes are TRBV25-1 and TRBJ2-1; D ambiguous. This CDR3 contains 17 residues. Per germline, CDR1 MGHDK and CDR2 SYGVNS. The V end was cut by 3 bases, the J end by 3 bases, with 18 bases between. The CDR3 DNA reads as TGTGCCAGCAGTGAGCCTACTACAACATCGATCTACAATGAGCAGTTCTTC. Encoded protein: CASSEPTTTSIYNEQFF.

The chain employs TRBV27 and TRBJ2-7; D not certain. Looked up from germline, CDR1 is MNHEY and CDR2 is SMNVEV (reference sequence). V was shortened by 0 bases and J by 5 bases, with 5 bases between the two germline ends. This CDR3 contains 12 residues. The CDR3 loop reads CASSLSEDEQYF. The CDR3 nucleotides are TGTGCCAGCAGTTTATCAGAGGACGAGCAGTACTTC.

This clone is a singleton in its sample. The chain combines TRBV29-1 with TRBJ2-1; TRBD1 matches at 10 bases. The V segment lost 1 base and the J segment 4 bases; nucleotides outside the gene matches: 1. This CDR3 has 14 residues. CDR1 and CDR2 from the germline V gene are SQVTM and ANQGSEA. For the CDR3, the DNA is TGCAGCGTTGAAGGGACAGGGGGGTACAATGAGCAGTTCTTC. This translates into CSVEGTGGYNEQFF.

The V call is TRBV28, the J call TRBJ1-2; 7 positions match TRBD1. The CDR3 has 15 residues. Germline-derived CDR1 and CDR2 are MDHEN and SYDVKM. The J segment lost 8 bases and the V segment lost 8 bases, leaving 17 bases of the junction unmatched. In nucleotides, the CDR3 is TGTGCCAGCCGAACCCTCTACAGGGGTGTCTGGGGCTACACCTTC. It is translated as CASRTLYRGVWGYTF.

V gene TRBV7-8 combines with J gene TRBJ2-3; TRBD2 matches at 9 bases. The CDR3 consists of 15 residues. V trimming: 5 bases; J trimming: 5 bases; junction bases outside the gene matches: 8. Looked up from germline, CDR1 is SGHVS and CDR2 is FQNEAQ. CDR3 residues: CASSPGLANRDTQYF. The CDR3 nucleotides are TGTGCCAGCAGCCCGGGACTAGCTAATCGAGATACGCAGTATTTT.

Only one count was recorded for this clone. The CDR3 DNA reads TGTGCCAGCAGCTTTTCCAGTAATCAGCCCCAGCATTTT. It is translated as CASSFSSNQPQHF. V is TRBV5-5 and J is TRBJ1-5, with unresolved D. Germline V gene lookup returns CDR1 SGHKS and CDR2 YYEKEE (reference sequence). This CDR3 comprises 13 residues. V was cut by 2 bases and J by 4 bases, with 7 bases left in between.

CDR3 DNA: TGCAGCGTTGCGATGGGGAGGAATGAGCAGTTCTTC. It yields the protein CSVAMGRNEQFF. The V gene is TRBV29-1, the J gene TRBJ2-1, with TRBD2 as a possible D gene (6 bases). The germline V and J ends were trimmed by 4 bases and 7 bases, with 11 bases remaining between them. Germline assignment: CDR1 SQVTM and CDR2 ANQGSEA. The CDR3 is made up of 12 amino acids.

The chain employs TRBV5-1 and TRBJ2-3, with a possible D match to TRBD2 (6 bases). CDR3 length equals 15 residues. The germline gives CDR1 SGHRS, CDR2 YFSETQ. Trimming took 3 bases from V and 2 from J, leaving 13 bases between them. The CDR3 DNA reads TGCGCCAGCAGCTCGGGGACTTCTAACACAGATACGCAGTATTTT. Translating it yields CASSSGTSNTDTQYF.

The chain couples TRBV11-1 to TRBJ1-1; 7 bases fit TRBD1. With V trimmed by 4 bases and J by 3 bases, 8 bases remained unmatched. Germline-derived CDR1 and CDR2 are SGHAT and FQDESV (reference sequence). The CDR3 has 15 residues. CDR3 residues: CASSSRDRLYTEAFF. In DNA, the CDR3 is TGTGCCAGCAGCTCCCGGGACAGACTATACACTGAAGCTTTCTTT.

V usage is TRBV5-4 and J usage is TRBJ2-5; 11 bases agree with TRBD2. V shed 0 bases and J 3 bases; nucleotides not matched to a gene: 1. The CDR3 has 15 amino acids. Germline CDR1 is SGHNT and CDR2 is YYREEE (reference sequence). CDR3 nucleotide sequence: TGTGCCAGCAGCTTGGCACTAGCGGGGGAAGAGACCCAGTACTTC. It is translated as CASSLALAGEETQYF. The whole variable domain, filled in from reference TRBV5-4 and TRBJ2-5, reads ETGVTQSPTHLIKTRGQQVTLRCSSQSGHNTVSWYQQALGQGPQFIFQYYREEENGRGNFPPRFSGLQFPNYSSELNVNALELDDSALYLCASSLALAGEETQYFGPGTRLLVL.

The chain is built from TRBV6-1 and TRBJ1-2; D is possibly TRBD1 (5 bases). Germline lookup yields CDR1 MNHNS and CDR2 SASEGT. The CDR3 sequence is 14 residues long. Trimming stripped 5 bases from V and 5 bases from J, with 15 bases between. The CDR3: CASSTLGQLYGYTF. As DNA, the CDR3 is TGTGCCAGCAGTACTCTGGGGCAGCTGTATGGCTACACCTTC.

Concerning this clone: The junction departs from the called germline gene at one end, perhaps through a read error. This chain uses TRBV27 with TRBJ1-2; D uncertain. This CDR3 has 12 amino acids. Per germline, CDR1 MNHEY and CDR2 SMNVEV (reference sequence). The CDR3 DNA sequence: TGTGCCAGCACCTCTTATAGACAAAGGTGGTTCTTC. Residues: CASTSYRQRWFF.

The CDR3 DNA sequence: TGTGCCAGCAGCGCGAGACTAGCTAGCGTCTCGTACGAGCAGTACTTC. Protein: CASSARLASVSYEQYF. The chain recombines TRBV11-2 with TRBJ2-7; 7 bases fit TRBD2. The V segment lost 5 bases and the J segment 4 bases; nucleotides outside the gene matches: 14. The CDR3 has 16 amino acids. Germline V gene lookup returns CDR1 SGHAT and CDR2 FQNNGV.

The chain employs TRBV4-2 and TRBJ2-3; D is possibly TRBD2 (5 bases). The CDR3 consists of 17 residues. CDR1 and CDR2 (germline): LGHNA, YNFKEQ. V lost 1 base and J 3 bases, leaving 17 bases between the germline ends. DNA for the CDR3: TGTGCCAGCAGCCAAGCCGGGGATCGCACGGGAACAGATACGCAGTATTTT. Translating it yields CASSQAGDRTGTDTQYF.

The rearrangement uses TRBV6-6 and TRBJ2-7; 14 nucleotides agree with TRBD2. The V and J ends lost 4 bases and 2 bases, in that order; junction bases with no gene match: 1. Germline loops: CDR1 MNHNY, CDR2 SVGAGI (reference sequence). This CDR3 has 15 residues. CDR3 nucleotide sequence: TGTGCCAGCAGTTCGGGACTAGCGGGAGCCTACGAGCAGTACTTC. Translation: CASSSGLAGAYEQYF.

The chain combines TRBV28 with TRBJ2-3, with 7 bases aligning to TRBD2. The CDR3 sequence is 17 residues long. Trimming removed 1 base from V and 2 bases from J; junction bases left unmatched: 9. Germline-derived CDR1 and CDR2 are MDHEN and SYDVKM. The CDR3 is CASSLYTGRGYTDTQYF. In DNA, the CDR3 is TGTGCCAGCAGTTTATACACTGGGCGGGGGTACACAGATACGCAGTATTTT.

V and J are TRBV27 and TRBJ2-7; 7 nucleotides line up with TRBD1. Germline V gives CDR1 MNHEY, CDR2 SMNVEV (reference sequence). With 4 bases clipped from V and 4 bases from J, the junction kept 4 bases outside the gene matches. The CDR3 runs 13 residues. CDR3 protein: CASSYRGEYEQYF. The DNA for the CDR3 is TGTGCCAGCAGTTACAGGGGCGAATACGAGCAGTACTTC.

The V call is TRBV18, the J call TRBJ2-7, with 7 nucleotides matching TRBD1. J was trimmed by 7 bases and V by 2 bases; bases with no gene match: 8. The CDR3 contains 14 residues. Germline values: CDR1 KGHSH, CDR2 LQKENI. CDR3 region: CASSPVRGPMEQYF. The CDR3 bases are TGTGCCAGCTCACCAGTGAGGGGGCCTATGGAGCAGTACTTC. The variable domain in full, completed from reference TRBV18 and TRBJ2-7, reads NAGVMQNPRHLVRRRGQEARLRCSPMKGHSHVYWYRQLPEEGLKFMVYLQKENIIDESGMPKERFSAEFPKEGPSILRIQQVVRGDSAAYFCASSPVRGPMEQYFGPGTRLTVT.

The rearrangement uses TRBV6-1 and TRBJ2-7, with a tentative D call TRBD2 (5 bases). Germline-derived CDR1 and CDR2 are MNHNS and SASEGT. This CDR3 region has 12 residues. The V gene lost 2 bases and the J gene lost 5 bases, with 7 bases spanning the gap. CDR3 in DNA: TGTGCCAGCAGTGAAAGGAGGAACGAGCAGTACTTC. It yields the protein CASSERRNEQYF.

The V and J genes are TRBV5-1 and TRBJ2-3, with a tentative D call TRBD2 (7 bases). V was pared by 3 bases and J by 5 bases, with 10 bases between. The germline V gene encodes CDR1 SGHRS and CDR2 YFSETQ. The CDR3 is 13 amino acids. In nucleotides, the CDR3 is TGCGCCAGCAGCTCAAGGGGGGGAGATACGCAGTATTTT. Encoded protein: CASSSRGGDTQYF.